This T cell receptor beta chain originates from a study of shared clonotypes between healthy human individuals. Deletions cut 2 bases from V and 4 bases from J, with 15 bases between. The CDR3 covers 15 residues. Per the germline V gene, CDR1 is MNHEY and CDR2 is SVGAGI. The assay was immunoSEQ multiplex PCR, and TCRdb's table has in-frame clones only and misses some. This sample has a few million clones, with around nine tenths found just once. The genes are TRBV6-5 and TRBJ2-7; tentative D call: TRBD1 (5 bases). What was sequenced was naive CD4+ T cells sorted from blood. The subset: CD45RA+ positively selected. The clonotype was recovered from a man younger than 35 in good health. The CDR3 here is CASSYDGSGAYEQYF. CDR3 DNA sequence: TGTGCCAGCAGTTACGATGGTAGTGGGGCTTACGAGCAGTACTTC.